The clone carrying this T cell receptor (beta chain) has a count of ten or more. Inclusion characteristics of ophthalmopathy patients comprised a Clinical Activity Score of at least 3, a NOSPECS grade of at least 4, and duration under 3 months. The data derive from a study of T cells in Graves' hyperthyroidism and ophthalmopathy. This CDR3 has 13 amino acids. Trimming removed 5 bases from V and 4 bases from J, with 9 bases in between. There were TCR beta CDR3 regions amplified from RNA transcripts. The HTBI primer set was used in a first-round RT-PCR of the TCR CDR3. Each CDR3 protein is one row after TCRdb ran MiXCR on the multiplex PCR reads. This sample has about 600,000 distinct CDR3 sequences; 15% to 20% occur once, and the top ten carry around 3.5%.

V gene TRBV12-3 or TRBV12-4 combines with J gene TRBJ1-3; no clear D gene. Sequencing input: blood. This receptor was taken from a woman in her 40s with Graves' ophthalmopathy. The CDR3 sequence is CASSLWRGNTIYF. CDR3 nucleotide sequence: TGTGCCAGCAGTCTTTGGCGAGGAAACACCATATATTTT.